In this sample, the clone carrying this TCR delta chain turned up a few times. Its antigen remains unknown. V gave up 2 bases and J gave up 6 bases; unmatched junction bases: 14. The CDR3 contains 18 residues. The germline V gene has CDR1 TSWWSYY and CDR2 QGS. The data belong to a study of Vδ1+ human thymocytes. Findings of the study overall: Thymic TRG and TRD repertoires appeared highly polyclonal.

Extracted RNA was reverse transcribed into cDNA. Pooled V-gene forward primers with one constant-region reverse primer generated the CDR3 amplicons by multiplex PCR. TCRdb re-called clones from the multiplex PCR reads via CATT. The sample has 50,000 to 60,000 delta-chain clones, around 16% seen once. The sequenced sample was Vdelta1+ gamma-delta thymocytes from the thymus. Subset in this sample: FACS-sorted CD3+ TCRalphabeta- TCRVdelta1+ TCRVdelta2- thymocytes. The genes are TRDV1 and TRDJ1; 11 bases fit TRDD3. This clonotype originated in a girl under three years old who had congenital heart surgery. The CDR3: CALGETYSHTGGYYKLIF. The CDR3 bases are TGTGCTCTTGGGGAAACATATTCCCATACTGGGGGATATTATAAACTCATCTTT.